This T cell receptor (beta chain) derives from a study of T cells in Graves' hyperthyroidism and ophthalmopathy. Study-level findings and limits: Median prediction lead before ophthalmopathy onset was around 6.9 months with the model. Most thyroid clonotypes expanded above 0.001 appeared in blood too.

This clonotype appeared a few times. Its antigen is currently unknown. Losses at the gene ends were 0 bases for V and 2 bases for J; bases not matched to a gene: 15. Germline V gene lookup returns CDR1 LNHNV and CDR2 YYDKDF (reference sequence). This CDR3 spans 19 amino acids. Patients were excluded for uncontrolled infection, other autoimmune disease, pregnancy or lactation. In making diagnoses, clinical symptoms, serum thyroxine and TRAb, thyroid ultrasound and orbital computed tomography were all used. RNA transcripts yielded amplified TCR beta CDR3 regions. The HTBI set primed first-round TCR CDR3 RT-PCR. MiXCR, applied by TCRdb to the multiplex PCR reads, yields one record per CDR3 protein. The top ten clones hold about 7% of a sample with hundreds of thousands of distinct CDR3 sequences, about 45% of them seen once.

The rearrangement uses TRBV15 and TRBJ2-5, with 7 bases that match TRBD2. Sequencing was performed on peripheral blood or thyroid tissue (not recorded which). This receptor was identified in an adult man with Graves' disease, either hyperthyroidism or ophthalmopathy (not recorded which). The CDR3 DNA follows: TGTGCCACCAGCAGAGATCCCCTCGCGGCGGGAGTAGTACAAGAGACCCAGTACTTC. Its protein product is CATSRDPLAAGVVQETQYF.